These T cell receptor beta chains were read from a single sample in a study of blood T cell repertoires in COVID-19. The data were produced by immunoSEQ multiplex PCR, yet TCRdb's version contains in-frame clones alone and is incomplete. Of about 74,000 clones in the sample, around 90% were seen once. The sequenced material came from peripheral blood. The receptor source for this set is a woman aged 80 or older with active or convalescent COVID-19. CDR3s include the opening cysteine and the closing phenylalanine or tryptophan. The D gene is left open where the match is weak. Clone size is stated in some rows and not others, as once, few, many or a class when expanded.

>TRBV10-1|.|.|TRBJ2-7
CASGGDRLYEQYF
TGCGCCAGCGGTGGCGACAGGCTCTACGAGCAGTACTTC
>TRBV10-3|.|.|TRBJ1-1
CAIRVGTEAFF
TGTGCCATCAGAGTCGGTACTGAAGCTTTCTTT
>TRBV5-4|TRBD1|.|TRBJ2-5
CASSQDRPHPQETQYF
TGTGCCAGCAGCCAGGACAGGCCACATCCTCAAGAGACCCAGTACTTC
>TRBV9|.|.|TRBJ2-2
CASSVVFYLEGRPPGELFF
TGTGCCAGCAGCGTAGTTTTTTATTTGGAGGGACGGCCCCCCGGGGAGCTGTTTTTT
>TRBV19|TRBD1|.|TRBJ2-3
CASSFSRQGAGDTQYF
TGTGCCAGTAGTTTCTCTAGACAGGGGGCCGGTGATACGCAGTATTTT
>TRBV9|TRBD2|.|TRBJ2-7
CASSPSSGGASYEQYF
TGTGCCAGCAGCCCTTCGAGCGGGGGGGCCTCCTACGAGCAGTACTTC
>TRBV5-5|TRBD1|.|TRBJ2-7
CASSLGGQGDEQYF
TGTGCCAGCAGCTTGGGGGGACAGGGTGACGAGCAGTACTTC
>TRBV7-2|.|.|TRBJ1-1
CASSLESRVKAFF
TGTGCCAGCAGCTTAGAATCCCGCGTAAAAGCTTTCTTT
>TRBV29-1|.|.|TRBJ2-5
CSVVEVVLGETQYF
TGCAGCGTTGTTGAGGTGGTGTTGGGAGAGACCCAGTACTTC
>TRBV29-1|.|once|TRBJ1-1
CSVGSGNTEAFF
TGCAGCGTTGGCTCGGGGAACACTGAAGCTTTCTTT
>TRBV7-9|TRBD1|once|TRBJ2-7
CASSPGQSRSIQYF
TGTGCCAGCAGCCCGGGACAGAGTCGATCGATCCAGTACTTC
>TRBV7-3|.|.|TRBJ2-3
CASSLGLKTDTQYF
TGTGCCAGCAGCTTAGGGCTGAAGACAGATACGCAGTATTTT
>TRBV7-8|TRBD1|.|TRBJ2-7
CASSLGSKTGVYEQYF
TGTGCCAGCAGCTTAGGCTCGAAGACAGGGGTTTACGAGCAGTACTTC
>TRBV5-6|.|.|TRBJ1-6
CASSENLGRDSPLHF
TGTGCCAGCAGCGAAAATCTAGGGCGGGATTCACCCCTCCACTTT
>TRBV7-9|.|few|TRBJ2-7
CASSLTGQGAYEQYF
TGTGCCAGCAGCTTAACAGGTCAAGGGGCCTACGAGCAGTACTTC
>TRBV11-2|.|.|TRBJ1-1
CASSQRRVDTEAFF
TGTGCCAGCAGCCAGCGCCGGGTTGACACTGAAGCTTTCTTT
>TRBV20-1|.|.|TRBJ2-1
CDRSSYNEQFF
TGCGACAGGAGCTCCTACAATGAGCAGTTCTTC
>TRBV5-8|.|.|TRBJ2-5
CASSLGATQETQYF
TGTGCCAGCAGCTTGGGGGCTACTCAAGAGACCCAGTACTTC
>TRBV7-8|TRBD2|.|TRBJ2-5
CASSRTSGGQETQYF
TGTGCCAGCAGCCGTACTAGCGGGGGACAAGAGACCCAGTACTTC
>TRBV5-1|.|.|TRBJ1-2
CASSLQGTEGYTF
TGCGCCAGCAGCCTACAGGGTACGGAGGGCTACACCTTC
>TRBV4-3|TRBD2|.|TRBJ2-5
CASSPRGGLAETQYF
TGCGCCAGCAGCCCGCGGGGGGGCCTAGCTGAGACCCAGTACTTC
>TRBV28|.|once|TRBJ2-7
CASSSTQGKLFYEQYF
TGTGCCAGCAGTTCAACCCAGGGGAAGTTATTCTACGAGCAGTACTTC
>TRBV7-8|.|few|TRBJ1-5
CASSFERLPDGSNQPQHF
TGTGCCAGCAGCTTCGAGCGCCTGCCTGATGGGAGCAATCAGCCCCAGCATTTT
>TRBV27|TRBD1|once|TRBJ1-2
CASSRDRGYGYTF
TGTGCCAGCAGCCGGGACAGAGGCTATGGCTACACCTTC
>TRBV18|.|.|TRBJ1-4
CASSPRGGEEKLFF
TGTGCCAGCTCACCACGGGGGGGCGAGGAAAAACTGTTTTTT
>TRBV29-1|TRBD1|.|TRBJ2-4
CSIRDRGDKNIQYF
TGCAGCATTCGGGACAGGGGAGACAAAAACATTCAGTACTTC
>TRBV10-3|.|.|TRBJ1-3
CAISGPGSGNTIYF
TGTGCCATCAGTGGTCCAGGGTCGGGAAACACCATATATTTT
>TRBV29-1|TRBD1|.|TRBJ1-6
CSVAGQGPNSPLHF
TGCAGCGTTGCGGGACAGGGCCCGAATTCACCCCTCCACTTT
>TRBV27|TRBD2|.|TRBJ2-2
CASSLYGSGGAGELFF
TGTGCCAGCAGTTTGTATGGTAGCGGGGGGGCCGGGGAGCTGTTTTTT
>TRBV3-1/TRBV3-2|TRBD2|.|TRBJ2-5
CASRRTSGGSETQYF
TGTGCCAGCAGGCGGACTAGCGGGGGGTCTGAGACCCAGTACTTC
>TRBV7-9|.|.|TRBJ2-2
CASLGAGGTGELFF
TGTGCCAGCTTAGGAGCGGGTGGCACCGGGGAGCTGTTTTTT
>TRBV6-1|.|.|TRBJ1-1
CASSEGRDIRAFF
TGTGCCAGCAGTGAAGGCCGGGACATCAGGGCTTTCTTT
>TRBV15|TRBD1|.|TRBJ1-4
CATSRERDRGEKLFF
TGTGCCACCAGCAGAGAGCGGGACAGGGGAGAAAAACTGTTTTTT
>TRBV14|TRBD2|.|TRBJ2-7
CASSRRGDYEQYF
TGTGCCAGCAGCCGGCGGGGGGACTACGAGCAGTACTTC
>TRBV6-5|.|.|TRBJ1-2
CASSYPGKDGYTF
TGTGCCAGCAGTTACCCCGGGAAGGATGGCTACACCTTC
>TRBV28|.|.|TRBJ1-2
CASSFYGRGYTF
TGTGCCAGCAGTTTTTACGGGAGAGGCTACACCTTC
>TRBV15|TRBD2|.|TRBJ2-7
CATSSALAGYEQYF
TGTGCCACCAGCTCAGCTTTAGCGGGTTACGAGCAGTACTTC
>TRBV4-1|.|once|TRBJ1-2
CASSHGARAGYGYTF
TGCGCCAGCAGCCACGGGGCCCGAGCGGGCTATGGCTACACCTTC
>TRBV6-2/TRBV6-3|.|.|TRBJ2-7
CASSYQSYEQYF
TGTGCCAGCAGTTACCAGTCCTACGAGCAGTACTTC
>TRBV28|TRBD2|once|TRBJ2-1
CASNLLAGGPGYNEQFF
TGTGCCAGCAACCTGCTAGCGGGGGGGCCGGGATACAATGAGCAGTTCTTC
>TRBV11-2|TRBD1|.|TRBJ1-2
CASSLETGVLYGYTF
TGTGCCAGCAGCTTAGAAACAGGGGTCCTCTATGGCTACACCTTC
>TRBV6-1|.|once|TRBJ1-3
CASSASFHIALSGNTIYF
TGTGCCAGCAGTGCCTCCTTCCACATAGCTCTATCTGGAAACACCATATATTTT
>TRBV4-1|.|once|TRBJ1-5
CASSQDRVSGSNQPQHF
TGCGCCAGCAGCCAAGATAGGGTATCAGGGAGCAATCAGCCCCAGCATTTT
>TRBV7-2|TRBD1|.|TRBJ2-1
CASSPGQGGYNEQFF
TGTGCCAGCAGCCCAGGACAGGGGGGATACAATGAGCAGTTCTTC
>TRBV5-1|.|.|TRBJ2-5
CASSMRRGGLGETQYF
TGCGCCAGCAGTATGAGGAGGGGGGGCCTCGGAGAGACCCAGTACTTC
>TRBV7-2|.|.|TRBJ2-7
CASKPPQGSNEQYF
TGTGCCAGCAAGCCACCGCAGGGATCCAACGAGCAGTACTTC
>TRBV18|TRBD1|once|TRBJ1-2
CASSPPGQGGYTF
TGTGCCAGCTCACCTCCGGGACAGGGTGGCTACACCTTC
>TRBV20-1|.|once|TRBJ1-1
CSASRVTNTEAFF
TGCAGTGCTAGTCGGGTGACGAACACTGAAGCTTTCTTT
>TRBV9|TRBD1|once|TRBJ1-3
CASSVDRGPGNTIYF
TGTGCCAGCAGCGTAGACAGGGGGCCTGGAAACACCATATATTTT
>TRBV24-1|.|once|TRBJ2-1
CATSVRTGSSYNEQFF
TGTGCCACCAGTGTTAGGACGGGAAGCTCCTACAATGAGCAGTTCTTC
>TRBV4-3|.|.|TRBJ1-2
CASSQEVQVYGYTF
TGCGCCAGCAGCCAAGAAGTACAGGTCTATGGCTACACCTTC
>TRBV5-4|TRBD1|.|TRBJ1-1
CASSLGGQVWGTEAFF
TGTGCCAGCAGCTTGGGGGGACAGGTTTGGGGCACTGAAGCTTTCTTT
>TRBV3-1/TRBV3-2|TRBD2|.|TRBJ2-3
CASTLSGGNTDTQYF
TGTGCCAGCACCCTGAGCGGGGGCAACACAGATACGCAGTATTTT
>TRBV6-1|.|once|TRBJ1-1
CASSSSVAFF
TGTGCCAGCAGCTCTTCTGTAGCTTTCTTT
>TRBV5-1|.|.|TRBJ1-4
CASSLDRPTNEKLFF
TGCGCCAGCAGCTTGGACAGACCAACTAATGAAAAACTGTTTTTT
>TRBV11-3|.|.|TRBJ2-2
CASSEGIQGINTGELFF
TGTGCCAGCAGCGAGGGAATTCAGGGGATCAACACCGGGGAGCTGTTTTTT
>TRBV3-1/TRBV3-2|TRBD2|once|TRBJ2-2
CASSLGLAENTGELFF
TGTGCCAGCAGCCTGGGACTAGCGGAAAACACCGGGGAGCTGTTTTTT
>TRBV3-1/TRBV3-2|.|.|TRBJ1-2
CASSPTPRLIYGYTF
TGTGCCAGCAGCCCCACCCCCAGACTAATCTATGGCTACACCTTC
>TRBV27|TRBD1|.|TRBJ2-7
CASSLFRTGVEQYF
TGTGCCAGCAGTTTATTTCGGACAGGCGTCGAGCAGTACTTC
>TRBV19|TRBD1|.|TRBJ1-4
CASSIWGTGNEKLFF
TGTGCCAGTAGTATATGGGGGACAGGGAATGAAAAACTGTTTTTT